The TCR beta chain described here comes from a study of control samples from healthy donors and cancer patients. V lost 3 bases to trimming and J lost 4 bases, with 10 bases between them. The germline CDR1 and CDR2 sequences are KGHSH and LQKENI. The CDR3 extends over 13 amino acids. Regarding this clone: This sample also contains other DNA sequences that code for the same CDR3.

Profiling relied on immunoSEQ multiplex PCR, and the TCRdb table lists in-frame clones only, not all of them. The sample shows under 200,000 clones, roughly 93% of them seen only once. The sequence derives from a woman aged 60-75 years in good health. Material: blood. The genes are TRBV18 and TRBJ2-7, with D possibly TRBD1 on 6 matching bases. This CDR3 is CASSPSQGYEQYF. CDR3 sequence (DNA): TGTGCCAGCTCACCTTCTCAGGGGTACGAGCAGTACTTC.